Each of the 11 T cell receptor beta chains below was sequenced from the same sample in a study of cytomegalovirus exposure and HLA in healthy donors. Primers: 60 Vbeta forward and 13 Jbeta reverse. TCRdb keeps only in-frame clones here, not all; method: immunoSEQ multiplex PCR. The top ten hold approximately 0.47% of the sample, which has 200,000 to 300,000 clones, 78% seen once. The material sequenced was PBMCs. Source of these receptors: a boy between 10 and 17 years old in good health and CMV-seronegative.

The chain joins TRBV6-5 to TRBJ1-2; 7 nucleotides align to TRBD1. V gave up 8 bases and J gave up 0 bases; unmatched junction bases: 9. The germline gives CDR1 MNHEY, CDR2 SVGAGI. The CDR3 runs 15 residues. CDR3 nucleotides: TGTGCCAGCCGAACCCTCGGGACAGCTAACTATGGCTACACCTTC. Translation gives CASRTLGTANYGYTF.

This clone was observed a handful of times. Here the CDR3 reads CASSRRQGQYEQYF. The CDR3 nucleotides read TGTGCCAGCAGCCGCCGACAGGGACAATACGAGCAGTACTTC. The gene calls are TRBV11-3 and TRBJ2-5; 7 positions match TRBD1. The J call may be faulty, since TRBJ2-7 better matches the DNA end. This CDR3 comprises 14 residues. CDR1 is SGHNT and CDR2 is YENEEA in the germline V gene.

This clone was seen more than once but under ten times. The chain links TRBV4-1 to TRBJ2-5; the D gene is possibly TRBD2 (5 bases). The germline gives CDR1 MGHRA, CDR2 YSYEKL. Trimming cost V 0 bases and J 5 bases, with 10 bases left between them. The CDR3 extends over 14 amino acids. This chain's CDR3 is CASSQDTRWETQYF. In DNA, the CDR3 is TGCGCCAGCAGCCAAGATACTAGGTGGGAGACCCAGTACTTC.

This clone was seen a few times. CDR3 loop: CASSELGRDKNEKLFF. The DNA of the CDR3 is TGTGCCAGCAGCGAGCTCGGCCGGGATAAAAATGAAAAACTGTTTTTT. The chain carries TRBV5-6 and TRBJ1-4; D unclear. The V end was cut by 4 bases, the J end by 5 bases, with 18 bases between. CDR3 length equals 16 residues. Germline V gene lookup returns CDR1 SGHDT and CDR2 YYEEEE.

The chain combines TRBV7-8 with TRBJ2-2; TRBD1 might be the D (5 bases). Germline-derived CDR1 and CDR2 are SGHVS and FQNEAQ. The length of the CDR3 is 16 residues. Trimming pared 1 base from V and 3 bases from J, leaving 12 bases between. CDR3 nucleotide sequence: TGTGCCAGCAGCTTAGTTAGTCCCAGGGACACCGGGGAGCTGTTTTTT. Translated, it gives CASSLVSPRDTGELFF.

The chain carries TRBV6-5 and TRBJ1-3; 9 bases align to TRBD1. Germline V lookup: CDR1 MNHEY, CDR2 SVGAGI. With 6 bases clipped from V and 0 bases from J, the junction kept 3 bases outside the gene matches. This CDR3 has 15 residues. CDR3 DNA: TGTGCCAGCAGCCTACAGGGGGCCTCTGGAAACACCATATATTTT. This translates into CASSLQGASGNTIYF.

The chain uses TRBV5-1 and TRBJ2-7, with D possibly matching TRBD1 (5 bases). The V end lost 0 bases, the J end lost 6 bases, and 13 bases lay between the germline ends. This CDR3 is built from 14 residues. Germline CDR1 is SGHRS and CDR2 is YFSETQ. This CDR3 is CASSLGVGLGEQYF. The CDR3 DNA reads TGCGCCAGCAGCTTGGGGGTGGGGCTCGGCGAGCAGTACTTC.

The chain uses TRBV19 and TRBJ1-2; D is unclear. The CDR3 runs to 15 residues. The V gene lost 10 bases and the J gene lost 0 bases, with 18 bases spanning the gap. Germline V gene lookup returns CDR1 LNHDA and CDR2 SQIVND (reference sequence). CDR3 DNA sequence: TGTGCCACTACGTCCACGGGAGATTCTAACTATGGCTACACCTTC. Residues: CATTSTGDSNYGYTF.

The CDR3 protein is CASSHQSGELFF. CDR3 sequence (DNA): TGTGCCAGCAGCCACCAATCCGGGGAGCTGTTTTTT. The chain links TRBV4-2 to TRBJ2-2; D unclear. Trimming left V 3 bases short and J 6 bases short, with 5 bases between. Germline V gene lookup returns CDR1 LGHNA and CDR2 YNFKEQ. The CDR3 consists of 12 residues.

The gene calls are TRBV15 and TRBJ2-4, with TRBD1 matching 9 bases. The V and J ends lost 5 bases and 5 bases, in that order; junction bases with no gene match: 10. The CDR3 is made up of 16 amino acids. Germline loops: CDR1 LNHNV, CDR2 YYDKDF (reference sequence). The DNA for the CDR3 is TGTGCCACCAGCGGGCCGACAGGGGGGATCCAAAACATTCAGTACTTC. Protein sequence: CATSGPTGGIQNIQYF.

With regard to this clone: This sample also contains other DNA sequences that code for the same CDR3. CDR3 region: CASSPTGYEQYF. The CDR3 DNA is TGTGCCAGCAGCCCGACAGGGTACGAGCAGTACTTC. The V gene is TRBV7-9, the J gene TRBJ2-7, with 7 nucleotides matching TRBD1. Germline CDR1 and CDR2: SEHNR and FQNEAQ (reference sequence). The trim removed 5 bases at V and 4 bases at J, leaving 2 bases unmatched. The CDR3 runs to 12 residues.